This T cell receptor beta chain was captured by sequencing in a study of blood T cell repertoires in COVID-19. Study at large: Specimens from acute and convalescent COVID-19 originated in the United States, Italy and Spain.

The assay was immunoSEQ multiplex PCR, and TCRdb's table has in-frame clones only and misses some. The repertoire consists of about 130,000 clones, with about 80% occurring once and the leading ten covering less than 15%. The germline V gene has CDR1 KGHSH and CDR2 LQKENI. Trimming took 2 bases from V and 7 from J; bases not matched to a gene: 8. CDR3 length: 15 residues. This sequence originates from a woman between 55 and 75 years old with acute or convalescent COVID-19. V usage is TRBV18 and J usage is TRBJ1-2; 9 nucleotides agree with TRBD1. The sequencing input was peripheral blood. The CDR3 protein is CASSPTAQGARGYTF. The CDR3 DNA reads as TGTGCCAGCTCACCAACAGCACAGGGGGCGCGTGGCTACACCTTC.